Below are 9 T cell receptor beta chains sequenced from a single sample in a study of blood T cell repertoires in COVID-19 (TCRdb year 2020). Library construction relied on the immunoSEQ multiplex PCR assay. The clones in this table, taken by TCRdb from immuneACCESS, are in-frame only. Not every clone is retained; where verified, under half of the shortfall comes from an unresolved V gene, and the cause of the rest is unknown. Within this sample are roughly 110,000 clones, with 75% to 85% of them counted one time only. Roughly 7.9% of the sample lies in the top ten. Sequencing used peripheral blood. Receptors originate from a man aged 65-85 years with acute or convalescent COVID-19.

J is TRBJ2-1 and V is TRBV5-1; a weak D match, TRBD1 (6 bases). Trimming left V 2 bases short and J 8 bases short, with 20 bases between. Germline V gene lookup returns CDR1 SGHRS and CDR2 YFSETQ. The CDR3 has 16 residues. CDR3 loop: CASSFTGLRAGDEQFF. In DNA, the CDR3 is TGCGCCAGCAGCTTCACAGGGTTAAGGGCCGGCGATGAGCAGTTCTTC.

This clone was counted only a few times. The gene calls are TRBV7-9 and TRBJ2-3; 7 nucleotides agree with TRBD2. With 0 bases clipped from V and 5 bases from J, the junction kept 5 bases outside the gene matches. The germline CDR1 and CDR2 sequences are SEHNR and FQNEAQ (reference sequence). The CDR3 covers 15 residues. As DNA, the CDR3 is TGTGCCAGCAGCTTAGCTGCGGGAGTGAAAGATACGCAGTATTTT. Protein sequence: CASSLAAGVKDTQYF.

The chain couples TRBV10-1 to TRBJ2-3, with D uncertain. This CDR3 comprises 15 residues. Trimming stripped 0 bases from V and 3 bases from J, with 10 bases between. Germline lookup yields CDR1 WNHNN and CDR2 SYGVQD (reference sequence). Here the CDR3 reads CASSESGRQTDTQYF. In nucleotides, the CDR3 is TGCGCCAGCAGTGAGTCGGGCAGGCAGACAGATACGCAGTATTTT.

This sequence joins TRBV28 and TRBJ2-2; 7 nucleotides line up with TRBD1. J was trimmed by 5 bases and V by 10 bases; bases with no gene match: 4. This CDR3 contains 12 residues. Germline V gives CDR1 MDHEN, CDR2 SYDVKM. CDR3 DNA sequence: TGTGCCACCGAGACAGGGACCGGGGAGCTGTTTTTT. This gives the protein CATETGTGELFF. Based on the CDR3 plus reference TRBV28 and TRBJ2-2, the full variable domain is DVKVTQSSRYLVKRTGEKVFLECVQDMDHENMFWYRQDPGLGLRLIYFSYDVKMKEKGDIPEGYSVSREKKERFSLILESASTNQTSMYLCATETGTGELFFGEGSRLTVL.

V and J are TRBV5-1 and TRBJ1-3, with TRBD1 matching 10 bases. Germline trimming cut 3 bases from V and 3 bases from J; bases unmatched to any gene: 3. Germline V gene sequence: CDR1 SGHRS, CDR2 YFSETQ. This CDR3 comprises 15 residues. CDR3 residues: CASSSGQGSGNTIYF. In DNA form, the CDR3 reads TGCGCCAGCAGCTCGGGACAGGGGAGTGGAAACACCATATATTTT. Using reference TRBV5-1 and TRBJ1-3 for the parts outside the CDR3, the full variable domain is KAGVTQTPRYLIKTRGQQVTLSCSPISGHRSVSWYQQTPGQGLQFLFEYFSETQRNKGNFPGRFSGRQFSNSRSEMNVSTLELGDSALYLCASSSGQGSGNTIYFGEGSWLTVV.

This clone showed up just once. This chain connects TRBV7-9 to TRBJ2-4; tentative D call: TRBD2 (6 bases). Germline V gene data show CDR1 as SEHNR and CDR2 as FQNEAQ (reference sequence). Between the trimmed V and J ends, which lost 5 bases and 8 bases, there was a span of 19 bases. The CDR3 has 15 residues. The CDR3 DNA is TGTGCCAGCAGCACCGTAGGAGGGCCTGTGGACATTCAGTACTTC. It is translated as CASSTVGGPVDIQYF.

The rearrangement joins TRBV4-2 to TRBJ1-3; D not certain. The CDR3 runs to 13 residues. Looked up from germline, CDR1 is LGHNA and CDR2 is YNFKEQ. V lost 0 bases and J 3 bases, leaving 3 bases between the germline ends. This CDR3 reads CASSQDRGNTIYF. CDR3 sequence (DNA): TGTGCCAGCAGCCAAGATCGTGGAAACACCATATATTTT.

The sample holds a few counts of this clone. CDR3 sequence: CASSLWQGTNTEAFF. In DNA form, the CDR3 reads TGCGCCAGCAGCTTGTGGCAGGGAACGAACACTGAAGCTTTCTTT. The V call is TRBV5-1, the J call TRBJ1-1, with D tentatively TRBD1 (5 bases). Trimming removed 1 base at V and 1 base at J, with 11 bases between. The CDR3 contains 15 residues. Per germline, CDR1 SGHRS and CDR2 YFSETQ.

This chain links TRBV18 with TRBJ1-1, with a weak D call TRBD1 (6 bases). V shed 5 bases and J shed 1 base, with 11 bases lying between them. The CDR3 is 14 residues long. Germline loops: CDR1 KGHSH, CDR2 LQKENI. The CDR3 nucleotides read TGTGCCAGCTCATTCGCAGGGGAGAACACTGAAGCTTTCTTT. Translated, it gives CASSFAGENTEAFF.